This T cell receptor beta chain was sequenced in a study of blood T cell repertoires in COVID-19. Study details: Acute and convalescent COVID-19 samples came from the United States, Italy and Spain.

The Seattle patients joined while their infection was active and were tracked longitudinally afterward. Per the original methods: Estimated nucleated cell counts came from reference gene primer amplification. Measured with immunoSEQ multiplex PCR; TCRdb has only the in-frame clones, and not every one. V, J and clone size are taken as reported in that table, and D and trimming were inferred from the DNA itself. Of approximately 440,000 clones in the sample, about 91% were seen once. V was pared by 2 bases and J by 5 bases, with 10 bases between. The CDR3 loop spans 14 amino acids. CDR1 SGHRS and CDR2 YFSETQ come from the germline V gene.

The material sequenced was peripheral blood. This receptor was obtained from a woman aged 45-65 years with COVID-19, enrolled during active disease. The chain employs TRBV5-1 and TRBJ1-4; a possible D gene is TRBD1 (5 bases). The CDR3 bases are TGCGCCAGCAGCTTAGGGGCAGAGAATGAAAAACTGTTTTTT. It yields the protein CASSLGAENEKLFF. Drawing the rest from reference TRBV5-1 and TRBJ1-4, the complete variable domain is KAGVTQTPRYLIKTRGQQVTLSCSPISGHRSVSWYQQTPGQGLQFLFEYFSETQRNKGNFPGRFSGRQFSNSRSEMNVSTLELGDSALYLCASSLGAENEKLFFGSGTQLSVL.